This T cell receptor beta chain was identified in a study of neoadjuvant anti-PD-1 for oral cavity cancer. About the research overall: Non-progressing patients received a fourth nivolumab dose near day 43, then surgery on days 50-56. Findings and limits, study-wide: Post-nivolumab, blood T cell clonality was significantly elevated in non-responders.

With respect to this clone: Its antigen is unidentified.

The length of the CDR3 is 14 residues. Germline V CDR1 and CDR2: SEHNR, FQNEAQ (reference sequence). The V end was cut by 5 bases, the J end by 8 bases, with 16 bases between. Clones were read by immunoSEQ multiplex PCR, and TCRdb kept only the in-frame ones, dropping some. In the table there are about 12,000 clones, over 65% of which are singletons. Patients had newly diagnosed, untreated stage II-IVA oral cavity squamous cell carcinoma. Blood cells were analyzed directly, without culture or expansion. The source material was PBMCs, sampled before nivolumab (anti-PD-1) treatment. The receptor's source is a person between 40 and 85 years old with oral cavity squamous cell carcinoma. This sequence joins TRBV7-9 and TRBJ2-1; D may be TRBD2 (6 bases). The CDR3 sequence is CASSPLTSFDEQFF. CDR3 DNA: TGTGCCAGCAGCCCCCTGACTAGTTTTGATGAGCAGTTCTTC.